This TCR beta chain was identified during a study of blood T cell repertoires in COVID-19. Turning to the study itself: Researchers got acute and convalescent COVID-19 samples from the United States, Italy and Spain. The cDNA or gDNA used as material had been derived from T cells, B-cell-depleted T cells, or PBMCs.

In the authors' workflow: Amplification from reference gene primers served as the basis for estimated nucleated cell counts. Produced via immunoSEQ multiplex PCR; TCRdb's table is partial and in-frame only. V and J calls and clone size are given by that table; D and trimming were obtained from the DNA. The sample has 98,000 or so clones, more than 80% seen once. V was cut by 4 bases and J by 3 bases, with 21 bases left in between. Germline assignment: CDR1 KGHSH and CDR2 LQKENI. The CDR3 length is 17 residues. Material for sequencing was peripheral blood. The chain employs TRBV18 and TRBJ1-1, with D maybe TRBD1 (5 bases). This sequence was found in a man aged 55 to 70 with acute or convalescent COVID-19. As DNA, the CDR3 is TGTGCCAGCTCACAGGACGGGGGTTTTGGTTTGGACACTGAAGCTTTCTTT. Its protein is CASSQDGGFGLDTEAFF.